This T cell receptor beta chain stems from a study of early stage breast cancer tumors (TCRdb year 2017). General notes on the study: Of the roughly 17 invasive breast tumors, around twelve were found to be estrogen receptor-positive, progesterone receptor-positive and HER2-negative. Of the roughly 12 ER+/PR+/HER2- tumors, eight were classified as invasive ductal carcinomas and four as invasive lobular carcinomas. The average read coverage per sample was roughly 10-fold. A total of around 2.7 million templates, representing approximately 1,100,000 unique clonotypes, were detected across all samples. Broad study findings and their caveats: Repertoires from blood and normal breast were more alike than repertoires from blood and tumor, and in about 90% of the 16 patients, comparing each tissue with blood separated tumor from normal. Because the cohort was small, analysis by tumor subtype was not possible. Tumors showed roughly 2.3-fold higher T cell density and higher clonality than adjacent normal breast tissue. Chain pairing and functional markers such as CD4, CD8 and FOXP3 were missed by bulk genomic DNA sequencing of unsorted cells. Enriched TCRB sequences shared across patients were found to be mostly commonly generated sequences that were unlikely to play an important role in the tumor microenvironment.

A word on this clone: Its recognized antigen is unknown. One base away there is no much larger clone; base qualities are not given.

V sheds 4 bases and J sheds 9 bases, leaving 13 bases between their ends. Reading the germline V gene (reference sequence) gives CDR1 SEHNR and CDR2 FQNEAQ. From the cysteine through the phenylalanine, the CDR3 covers 13 amino acids. The retained sequence is limited to the CDR3, 39 bases, with the frame set at the first base. The study profiled bulk TCR beta-chain repertoires in matched peripheral blood, tumor and adjacent normal breast tissue taken from approximately 15 patients with early-stage breast cancer. Before surgery, about 4.5-10 mL of whole blood was collected in EDTA tubes and processed within 2 hours. Ficoll-Paque centrifugation in SepMate-50 tubes was used to isolate peripheral blood mononuclear cells. For storage in liquid nitrogen, PBMCs were cryopreserved as aliquots of roughly 1.9 to 4.5 million cells in roughly 90% FBS with roughly 10% DMSO. The Qiagen AllPrep DNA/RNA Mini kit was used for genomic DNA extraction.

Each sample was amplified as two independent genomic DNA replicates: 0.5 to 0.65 ug for blood and about 1.4 ug for tumor or normal breast. Following the manufacturer's instructions, the ImmunoSeq Intro kit was used to carry out TCRB sequencing on genomic DNA. Multiplex PCR was run for roughly 29 cycles using proprietary primers and spike-in control sequences for absolute quantification. Single-end 150-bp reads were used to sequence an 87-bp fragment spanning the CDR3 and the flanking V and J genes. Each lane of an Illumina MiSeq using version 3.0 chemistry carried seven multiplexed samples, with two replicates per sample. Under the source paper's analysis protocol: The vendor's proprietary pipeline handled the raw data processing, merging both replicates into a single result for each sample. To define clonotypes, the study grouped productive rearrangements that shared the V-gene family, CDR3 amino acid sequence and J-gene segment. To compute clonality, the normalized Shannon entropy (Pielou evenness) of TCRB abundances was subtracted from 1. To estimate T cell density, the total number of templates was divided by the input cell count, which was inferred from how much DNA went in. Recon, run with its default parameters, was used to estimate overall repertoire diversity and clonality. Clonotypes with over 0.1% abundance in tumor and at least 32-fold higher abundance in tumor than in normal breast were defined as tumor-enriched. TCRdb took over this immuneACCESS table, retaining in-frame rearrangements with V and J assigned. Such tables are incomplete; in checked studies, under half of the missing clones stem from an unresolved V gene, and the remainder is unexplained. The V and J calls and clone size are taken from that table; D and trimming were inferred from the DNA. Present in this sample are 70,000 or so clones, 80% of which were seen just once. Of the sample, approximately 4.5% is held by the ten largest clones.

The sequencing sample was made of blood. The rearrangement joined TRBV7-9 to TRBJ2-1; the D gene is possibly TRBD1 or TRBD2, each agreeing over 5 bases. The sequence was obtained from a person aged 35-49 years with breast cancer. The CDR3 protein is CASSWSERGEQFF. The DNA reads TGTGCCAGCAGCTGGTCGGAGAGGGGTGAGCAGTTCTTC.